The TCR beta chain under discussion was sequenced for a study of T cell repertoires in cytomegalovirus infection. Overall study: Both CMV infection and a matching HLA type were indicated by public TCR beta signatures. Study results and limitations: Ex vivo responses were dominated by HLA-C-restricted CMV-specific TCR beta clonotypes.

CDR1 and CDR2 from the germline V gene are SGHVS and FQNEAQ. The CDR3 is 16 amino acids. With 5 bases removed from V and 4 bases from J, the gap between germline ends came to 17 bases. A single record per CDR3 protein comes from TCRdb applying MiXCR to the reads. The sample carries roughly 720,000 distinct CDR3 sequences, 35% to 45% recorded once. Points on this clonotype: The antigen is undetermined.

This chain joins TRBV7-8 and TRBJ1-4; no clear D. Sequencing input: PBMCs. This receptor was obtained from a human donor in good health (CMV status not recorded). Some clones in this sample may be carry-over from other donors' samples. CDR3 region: CASSPRSRSNNEKLFF. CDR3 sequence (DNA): TGTGCCAGCAGCCCCCGGTCGAGGAGTAATAATGAAAAACTGTTTTTT.